Each of the 20 T cell receptor beta chains below was sequenced from the same sample in a study of blood T cell repertoires in COVID-19. Using immunoSEQ multiplex PCR, the repertoire was profiled, and TCRdb retains in-frame clones only, with some absent. The table has about 200,000 clones, roughly 80% seen once. Input material: peripheral blood. The receptors here all came from a woman at least 80 years old with acute or convalescent COVID-19.

The chain employs TRBV20-1 and TRBJ2-7, with TRBD1 as a possible D gene (6 bases). Germline CDR1 and CDR2: DFQATT and SNEGSKA (reference sequence). V was cut by 5 bases and J by 12 bases, with 17 bases left in between. This CDR3 comprises 11 residues. The CDR3 DNA follows: TGCAGTGCTCCACGGACTGGGACAACGTACTTC. Amino acid sequence: CSAPRTGTTYF.

The chain recombines TRBV5-4 with TRBJ1-1; 8 bases align to TRBD1. This CDR3 is 15 amino acids long. Looked up from germline, CDR1 is SGHNT and CDR2 is YYREEE (reference sequence). V was pared by 4 bases and J by 4 bases, with 9 bases of the junction left unmatched. CDR3 nucleotides: TGTGCCAGCAGCCAGGACAGGGTCATCGGCACTGAAGCTTTCTTT. The encoded protein is CASSQDRVIGTEAFF. Looking up the rest from reference TRBV5-4 and TRBJ1-1 gives the full variable domain: ETGVTQSPTHLIKTRGQQVTLRCSSQSGHNTVSWYQQALGQGPQFIFQYYREEENGRGNFPPRFSGLQFPNYSSELNVNALELDDSALYLCASSQDRVIGTEAFFGQGTRLTVV.

CDR3 sequence reads: CASSLLARLARNEQFF. The CDR3 region has the DNA TGTGCCAGCAGCTTACTAGCCCGACTAGCGCGCAATGAGCAGTTCTTC. This chain joins TRBV13 and TRBJ2-1, with 8 positions matching TRBD2. CDR1 PRHDT and CDR2 FYEKMQ come from the germline V gene (reference sequence). The V segment lost 2 bases and the J segment 6 bases; nucleotides outside the gene matches: 9. CDR3 length: 16 residues.

V and J are TRBV28 and TRBJ1-4, with a tentative D call TRBD1 (6 bases). Trimming stripped 2 bases from V and 0 bases from J, with 10 bases between. The V gene's germline CDR1 is MDHEN and CDR2 SYDVKM. The CDR3 consists of 16 residues. For the CDR3, the DNA is TGTGCCAGCAGTTTAAACAGGGCTGCAACTAATGAAAAACTGTTTTTT. Protein: CASSLNRAATNEKLFF.

The J gene is TRBJ2-1, the V gene TRBV2; D not certain. The CDR3 extends over 12 amino acids. Germline V lookup: CDR1 SNHLY, CDR2 FYNNEI. With 7 bases removed from V and 7 bases from J, the gap between germline ends came to 11 bases. CDR3 amino acids: CASTEGVNEQFF. CDR3 in DNA: TGTGCCAGCACCGAAGGAGTAAATGAGCAGTTCTTC.

This clone was recorded only once. The rearrangement joins TRBV19 to TRBJ2-3, with TRBD1 as a possible D gene (6 bases). V lost 6 bases, J lost 0 bases, and 13 bases lay in between. Germline V gene data show CDR1 as LNHDA and CDR2 as SQIVND (reference sequence). This CDR3 region has 15 residues. The CDR3 DNA reads TGTGCCAGTAGCTTACAGGGCCCTAGCACAGATACGCAGTATTTT. Protein product: CASSLQGPSTDTQYF.

The rearrangement links TRBV12-3 or TRBV12-4 to TRBJ1-5, with D unclear. V shed 3 bases and J shed 3 bases, with 6 bases lying between them. This CDR3 is 13 amino acids long. DNA for the CDR3: TGTGCCAGCAGTTTGTCAGACAATCAGCCCCAGCATTTT. Its protein product is CASSLSDNQPQHF.

The chain employs TRBV19 and TRBJ1-4, with D maybe TRBD1 (6 bases). The germline V and J ends were trimmed by 3 bases and 7 bases, with 18 bases remaining between them. Germline V gene data show CDR1 as LNHDA and CDR2 as SQIVND (reference sequence). This CDR3 contains 16 residues. In nucleotides, the CDR3 is TGTGCCAGTAGTATTGATCGAACAGGGACCCCTGAAAAACTGTTTTTT. Residues: CASSIDRTGTPEKLFF.

The gene calls are TRBV5-1 and TRBJ2-3; TRBD2 matches at 16 bases. The ends lost 0 bases at V and 4 bases at J; junction bases unmatched: 8. Germline lookup yields CDR1 SGHRS and CDR2 YFSETQ. The CDR3 is 19 amino acids. CDR3 coding DNA: TGCGCCAGCAGCTTGGCGGGGACTAGCGGGAGGGCCAGGGCAGATACGCAGTATTTT. Protein product: CASSLAGTSGRARADTQYF.

The rearrangement joins TRBV11-2 to TRBJ2-2, with 8 bases fitting TRBD2. CDR1 and CDR2 from the germline V gene are SGHAT and FQNNGV. CDR3 size: 15 residues. The ends lost 3 bases at V and 1 base at J; junction bases unmatched: 1. DNA for the CDR3: TGTGCCAGCAGCTTTACTAGCGGGAACACCGGGGAGCTGTTTTTT. Its protein product is CASSFTSGNTGELFF.

The CDR3 nucleotides are TGTGCCAGCAGCTCCTCCGGTCCTAATGAAAAACTGTTTTTT. It is translated as CASSSSGPNEKLFF. The J gene is TRBJ1-4, the V gene TRBV7-6, with D hard to call. V was pared by 4 bases and J by 3 bases, with 9 bases between. Germline values: CDR1 SGHVS, CDR2 FNYEAQ. This CDR3 has 14 amino acids.

This rearrangement joins TRBV6-2 or TRBV6-3 to TRBJ1-2; D is ambiguous. From germline, CDR1 is MNHEY and CDR2 SVGEGT. The CDR3 consists of 16 residues. Trimming shortened V by 4 bases and J by 1 base, and 16 bases separated the two germline ends. Here the CDR3 reads CASSSGRKLFNYGYTF. CDR3 bases: TGTGCCAGCAGTTCTGGCAGGAAACTTTTTAACTATGGCTACACCTTC.

J is TRBJ2-7 and V is TRBV6-6; possible D gene TRBD2, 6 bases. Looked up from germline, CDR1 is MNHNY and CDR2 is SVGAGI (reference sequence). CDR3 length: 15 residues. Trimming stripped 0 bases from V and 5 bases from J, with 14 bases between. The CDR3 region is CASSYSTAGRDEQYF. CDR3 DNA: TGTGCCAGCAGTTACTCGACGGCGGGGCGCGACGAGCAGTACTTC.

There are a few counts of this clone. V gene TRBV21-1 combines with J gene TRBJ1-1; the D call of TRBD1 is as the table states it, not checked on the DNA. TRBV21-1 is tagged as a pseudogene. The CDR3 is 16 amino acids. The chain's CDR3 is CASSNTPRHLNTEAFF. CDR3 DNA sequence: TGTGCCAGCAGCAACACGCCCAGACACTTGAACACTGAAGCTTTCTTT.

The J gene is TRBJ2-7, the V gene TRBV4-2, with unresolved D. V lost 1 base to trimming and J lost 3 bases, with 13 bases between them. Germline V CDR1 and CDR2: LGHNA, YNFKEQ. The CDR3 sequence is 15 residues long. The DNA for the CDR3 is TGTGCCAGCAGCCAAGCAGCCGGGTCCGGCTACGAGCAGTACTTC. This sequence encodes CASSQAAGSGYEQYF.

This clone was seen a few times. The chain is built from TRBV5-6 and TRBJ2-5, with 10 bases fitting TRBD2. The V and J ends lost 2 bases and 1 base, in that order; junction bases with no gene match: 2. Germline CDR1 is SGHDT and CDR2 is YYEEEE. The CDR3 consists of 15 residues. CDR3 in amino acids: CASSLLAGPQETQYF. For the CDR3, the DNA is TGTGCCAGCAGCTTACTAGCGGGGCCCCAAGAGACCCAGTACTTC.

J is TRBJ2-7 and V is TRBV27; weak D call: TRBD1 (6 bases). Trimming pared 6 bases from V and 0 bases from J, leaving 12 bases between. This CDR3 spans 14 amino acids. CDR1 and CDR2 (germline): MNHEY, SMNVEV (reference sequence). CDR3 sequence reads: CASRDRDISYEQYF. CDR3 DNA sequence: TGTGCCAGCAGGGACCGGGACATCTCCTACGAGCAGTACTTC.

The rearrangement links TRBV3-1 (or the pseudogene TRBV3-2) to TRBJ2-2; 7 bases match TRBD2. With 4 bases clipped from V and 5 bases from J, the junction kept 7 bases outside the gene matches. Germline CDR1 reads LGHDT; CDR2 reads YNNKEL (reference sequence). The CDR3 sequence is 15 residues long. In DNA, the CDR3 is TGTGCCAGCAGCCTCGGGGGGAGAGATACCGGGGAGCTGTTTTTT. It codes for CASSLGGRDTGELFF.

This clone was seen more than once but under ten times. The chain uses TRBV2 and TRBJ2-7; D is undetermined. This CDR3 has 13 residues. Trimming cost V 8 bases and J 0 bases, with 11 bases left between them. Looked up from germline, CDR1 is SNHLY and CDR2 is FYNNEI. DNA for the CDR3: TGTGCCAGCTCCTTTTCCCGCTCCTACGAGCAGTACTTC. As protein: CASSFSRSYEQYF.

The chain recombines TRBV30 with TRBJ1-5, with 7 bases matching TRBD1. Germline V gene data show CDR1 as GTSNPN and CDR2 as SVGIG (reference sequence). With 0 bases clipped from V and 4 bases from J, the junction kept 27 bases outside the gene matches. The CDR3 contains 22 residues. The CDR3, as DNA: TGTGCCTGGAGTGTCTCCTCCACCTTAATGAGTGGCGACAGGGCAGGGAATCAGCCCCAGCATTTT. Amino acid sequence: CAWSVSSTLMSGDRAGNQPQHF. The whole variable domain, filled in from reference TRBV30 and TRBJ1-5, reads SQTIHQWPATLVQPVGSPLSLECTVEGTSNPNLYWYRQAAGRGLQLLFYSVGIGQISSEVPQNLSASRPQDRQFILSSKKLLLSDSGFYLCAWSVSSTLMSGDRAGNQPQHFGDGTRLSIL.